This record concerns one TCR beta chain sequence. This clonotype was picked up a small number of times. What this receptor recognizes is not known. Qualities for individual bases were not recorded, and no much larger clone is one base off. Library preparation was by PCR. Sequencing was carried out with an Illumina HiSeq 2500. TCR library preparation used molecular barcoding, with unique molecular identifiers applied to normalize quantification of the TCRbeta repertoire. The public reads were reprocessed in TCRdb via fastp at Q25 and MiXCR, keeping in-frame beta chains. Merged by CDR3 protein, the rows form single entries marked with the most common genes and DNA. This sample is represented by approximately 520,000 distinct CDR3 sequences; approximately 32% of them were singletons. Of the sample, less than 2.5% is held by the ten largest clones. The CDR3 holds 13 amino acids from the cysteine to the phenylalanine. CDR3 DNA is the only sequence kept; it has 39 bases, read in frame from the first base. CDR1 SQVTM and CDR2 ANQGSEA were looked up in the germline V gene. V was cut back by 5 bases and J by 2 bases, leaving a gap of 10 bases between them.

This sample stems from a study of T-cell reconstitution after alpha-beta-depleted transplantation in children (dated by TCRdb to between 2015 and 2016). For the wider study: Using TCR repertoire profiling, the study quantitatively followed how T-cell immune reconstitution unfolded in children after TCRalphabeta/CD19-depleted allogeneic hematopoietic cell transplantation.

This specimen consisted of PBMCs from the stem cell graft donor, obtained from the stem cell graft. The V and J genes are TRBV29-1 and TRBJ2-1, with no reliable assignment of the D segment. The sequence derives from a human donor who donated a stem cell graft to a child with aplastic anemia. CDR3 reads: CSVTTETYNEQFF. The sequenced DNA is TGCAGCGTTACGACGGAAACCTACAATGAGCAGTTCTTC.